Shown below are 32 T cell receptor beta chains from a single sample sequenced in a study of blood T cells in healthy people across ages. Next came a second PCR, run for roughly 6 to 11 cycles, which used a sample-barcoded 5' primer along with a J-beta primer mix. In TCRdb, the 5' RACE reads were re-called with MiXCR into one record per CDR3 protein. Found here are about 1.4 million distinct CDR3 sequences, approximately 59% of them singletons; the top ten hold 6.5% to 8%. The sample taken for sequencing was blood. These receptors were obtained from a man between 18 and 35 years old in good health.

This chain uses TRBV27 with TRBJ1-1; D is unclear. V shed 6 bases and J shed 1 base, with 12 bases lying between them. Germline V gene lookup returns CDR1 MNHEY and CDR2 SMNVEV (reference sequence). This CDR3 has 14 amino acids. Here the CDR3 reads CASSYTGRNTEAFF. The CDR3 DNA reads TGTGCCAGCAGCTATACCGGGAGGAACACTGAAGCTTTCTTT.

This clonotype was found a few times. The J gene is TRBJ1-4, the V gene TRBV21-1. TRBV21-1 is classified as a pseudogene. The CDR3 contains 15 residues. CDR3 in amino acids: CASSKDDPPNEKLFF. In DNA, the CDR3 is TGTGCCAGCAGCAAAGATGACCCGCCTAATGAAAAACTGTTTTTT.

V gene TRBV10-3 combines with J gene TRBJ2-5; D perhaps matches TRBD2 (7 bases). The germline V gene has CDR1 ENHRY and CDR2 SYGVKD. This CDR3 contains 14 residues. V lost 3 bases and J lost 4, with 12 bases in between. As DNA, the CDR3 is TGTGCCATCAGTGACCAGGGGAGGGGAGAGACCCAGTACTTC. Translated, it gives CAISDQGRGETQYF.

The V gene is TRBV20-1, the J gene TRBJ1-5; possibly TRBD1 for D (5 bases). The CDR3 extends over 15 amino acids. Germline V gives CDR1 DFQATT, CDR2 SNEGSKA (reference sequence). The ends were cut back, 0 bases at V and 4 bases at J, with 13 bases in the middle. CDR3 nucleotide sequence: TGCAGTGCTAGAGAACTGGTAGGGGATAATCAGCCCCAGCATTTT. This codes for CSARELVGDNQPQHF.

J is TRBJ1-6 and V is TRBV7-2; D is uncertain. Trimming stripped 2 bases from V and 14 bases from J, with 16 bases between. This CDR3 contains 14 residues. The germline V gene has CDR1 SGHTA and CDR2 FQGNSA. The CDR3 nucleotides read TGTGCCAGCAGCTTAAGATCCGGACTACGGGCCCTCCACTTT. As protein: CASSLRSGLRALHF. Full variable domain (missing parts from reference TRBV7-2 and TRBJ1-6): GAGVSQSPSNKVTEKGKDVELRCDPISGHTALYWYRQSLGQGLEFLIYFQGNSAPDKSGLPSDRFSAERTGGSVSTLTIQRTQQEDSAVYLCASSLRSGLRALHFGNGTRLTVT.

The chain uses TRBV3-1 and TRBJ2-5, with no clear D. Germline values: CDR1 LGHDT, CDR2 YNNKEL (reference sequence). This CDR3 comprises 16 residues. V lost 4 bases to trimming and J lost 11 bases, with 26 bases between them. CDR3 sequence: CASSPSLSPITNEQYF. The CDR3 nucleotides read TGTGCCAGCAGCCCTTCACTCTCTCCTATTACCAATGAGCAGTACTTC.

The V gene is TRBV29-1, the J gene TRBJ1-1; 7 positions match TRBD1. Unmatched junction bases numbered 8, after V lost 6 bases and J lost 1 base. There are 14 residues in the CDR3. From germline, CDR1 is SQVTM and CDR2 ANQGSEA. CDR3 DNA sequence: TGCAGCGTGGTCAGACAGGGTAAGAACACTGAAGCTTTCTTT. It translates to CSVVRQGKNTEAFF.

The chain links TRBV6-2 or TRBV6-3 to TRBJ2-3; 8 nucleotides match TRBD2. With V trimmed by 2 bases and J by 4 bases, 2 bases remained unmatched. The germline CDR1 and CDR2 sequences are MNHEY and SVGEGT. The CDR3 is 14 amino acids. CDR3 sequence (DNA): TGTGCCAGCAGTTACGGCGGGAGGTCAGATACGCAGTATTTT. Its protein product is CASSYGGRSDTQYF.

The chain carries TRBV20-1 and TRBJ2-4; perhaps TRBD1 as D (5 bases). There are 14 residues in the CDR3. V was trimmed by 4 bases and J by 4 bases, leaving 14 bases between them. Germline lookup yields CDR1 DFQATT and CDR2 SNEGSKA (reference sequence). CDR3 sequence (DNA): TGCAGTGCTAAGGACCTGCCAGGGAAAAACATTCAGTACTTC. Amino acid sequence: CSAKDLPGKNIQYF.

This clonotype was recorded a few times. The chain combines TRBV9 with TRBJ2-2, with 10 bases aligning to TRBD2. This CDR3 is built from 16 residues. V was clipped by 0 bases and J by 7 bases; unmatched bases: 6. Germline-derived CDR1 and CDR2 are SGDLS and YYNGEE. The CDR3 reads CASSVEVAGGLGELFF. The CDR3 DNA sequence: TGTGCCAGCAGCGTAGAGGTAGCGGGGGGCCTCGGGGAGCTGTTTTTT.

This chain's CDR3 is CASSVGGDTGSYGYTF. DNA of the CDR3: TGTGCCAGCAGCGTAGGAGGGGACACGGGGTCCTATGGCTACACCTTC. The gene calls are TRBV9 and TRBJ1-2; tentatively, D is TRBD1 (6 bases). This CDR3 spans 16 amino acids. The V end lost 0 bases, the J end lost 4 bases, and 16 bases lay between the germline ends. Germline CDR1 reads SGDLS; CDR2 reads YYNGEE.

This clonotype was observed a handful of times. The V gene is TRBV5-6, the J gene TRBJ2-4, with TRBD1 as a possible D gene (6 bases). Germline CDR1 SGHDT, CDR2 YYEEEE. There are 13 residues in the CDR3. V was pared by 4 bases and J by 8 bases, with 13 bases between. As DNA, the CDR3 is TGTGCCAGCAGCCGCCCAGCAGGGGACATTCAGTACTTC. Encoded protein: CASSRPAGDIQYF.

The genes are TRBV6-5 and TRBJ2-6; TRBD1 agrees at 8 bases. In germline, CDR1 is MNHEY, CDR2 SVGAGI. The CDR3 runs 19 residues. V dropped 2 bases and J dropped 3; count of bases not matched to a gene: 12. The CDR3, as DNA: TGTGCCAGCAGTTACGGACAGGGCCCCGGGTTGGGTGGGGCCAACGTCCTGACTTTC. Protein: CASSYGQGPGLGGANVLTF.

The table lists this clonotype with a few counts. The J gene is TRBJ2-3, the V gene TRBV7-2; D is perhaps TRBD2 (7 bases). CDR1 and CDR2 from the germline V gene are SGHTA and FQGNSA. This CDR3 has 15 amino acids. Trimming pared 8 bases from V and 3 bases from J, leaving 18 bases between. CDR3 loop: CASALLRGGTDTQYF. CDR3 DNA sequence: TGTGCCAGCGCCCTTCTGAGGGGGGGAACAGATACGCAGTATTTT. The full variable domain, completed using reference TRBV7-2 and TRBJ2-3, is GAGVSQSPSNKVTEKGKDVELRCDPISGHTALYWYRQSLGQGLEFLIYFQGNSAPDKSGLPSDRFSAERTGGSVSTLTIQRTQQEDSAVYLCASALLRGGTDTQYFGPGTRLTVL.

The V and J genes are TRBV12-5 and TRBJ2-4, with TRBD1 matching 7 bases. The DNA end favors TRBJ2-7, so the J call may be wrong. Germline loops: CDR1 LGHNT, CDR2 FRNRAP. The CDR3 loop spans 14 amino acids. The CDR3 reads CASGPGTELSEQYF. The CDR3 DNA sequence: TGTGCTAGTGGTCCTGGGACAGAATTGTCCGAGCAGTACTTC.

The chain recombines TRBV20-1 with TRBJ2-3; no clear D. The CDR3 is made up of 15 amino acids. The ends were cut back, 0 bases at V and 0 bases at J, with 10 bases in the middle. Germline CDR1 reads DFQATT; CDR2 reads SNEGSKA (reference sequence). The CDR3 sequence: CSARDLSGSTDTQYF. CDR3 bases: TGCAGTGCTAGAGATCTGAGTGGGAGCACAGATACGCAGTATTTT.

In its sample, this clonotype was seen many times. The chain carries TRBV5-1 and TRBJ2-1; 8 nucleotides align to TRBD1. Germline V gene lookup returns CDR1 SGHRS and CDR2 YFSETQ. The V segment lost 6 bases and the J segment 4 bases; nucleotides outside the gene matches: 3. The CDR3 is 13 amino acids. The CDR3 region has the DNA TGCGCCAGCAAACAGGGGGTATACAATGAGCAGTTCTTC. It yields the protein CASKQGVYNEQFF.

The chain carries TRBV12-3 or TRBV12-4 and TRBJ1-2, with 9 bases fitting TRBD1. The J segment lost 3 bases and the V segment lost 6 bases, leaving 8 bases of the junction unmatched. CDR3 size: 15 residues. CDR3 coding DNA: TGTGCCAGCAGCCGGACAGGGGTGGACTACTATGGCTACACCTTC. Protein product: CASSRTGVDYYGYTF.

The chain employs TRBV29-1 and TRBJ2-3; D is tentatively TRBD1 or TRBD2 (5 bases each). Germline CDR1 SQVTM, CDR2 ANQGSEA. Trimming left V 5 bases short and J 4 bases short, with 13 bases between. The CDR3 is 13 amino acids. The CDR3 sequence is CSVRGDLADTQYF. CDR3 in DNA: TGCAGCGTTAGAGGGGATTTGGCAGATACGCAGTATTTT.

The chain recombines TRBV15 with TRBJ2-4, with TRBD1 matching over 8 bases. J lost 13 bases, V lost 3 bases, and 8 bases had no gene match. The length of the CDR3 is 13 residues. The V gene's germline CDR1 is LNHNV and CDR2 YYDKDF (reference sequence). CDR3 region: CATSSGQGGEQYF. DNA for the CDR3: TGTGCCACCAGCAGCGGACAGGGCGGAGAGCAGTACTTC.

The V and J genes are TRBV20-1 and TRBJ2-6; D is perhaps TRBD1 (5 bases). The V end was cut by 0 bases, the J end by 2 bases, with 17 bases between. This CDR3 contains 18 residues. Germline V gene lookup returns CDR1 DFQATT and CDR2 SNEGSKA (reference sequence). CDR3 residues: CSARDLRVFEAGANVLTF. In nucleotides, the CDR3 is TGCAGTGCTAGAGATCTCAGGGTTTTTGAGGCTGGGGCCAACGTCCTGACTTTC.

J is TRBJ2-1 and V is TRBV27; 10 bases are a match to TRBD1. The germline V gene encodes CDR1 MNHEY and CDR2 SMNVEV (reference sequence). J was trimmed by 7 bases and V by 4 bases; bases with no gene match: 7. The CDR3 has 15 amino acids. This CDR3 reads CASSYGTGVMNEQFF. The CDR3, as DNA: TGTGCCAGCAGTTATGGGACAGGGGTTATGAATGAGCAGTTCTTC.

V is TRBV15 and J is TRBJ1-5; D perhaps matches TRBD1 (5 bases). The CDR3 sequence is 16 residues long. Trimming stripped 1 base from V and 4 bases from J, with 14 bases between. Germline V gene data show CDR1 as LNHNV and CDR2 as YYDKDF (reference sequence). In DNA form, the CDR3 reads TGTGCCACCAGCAGAGGTAGGGGCGATATGAATCAGCCCCAGCATTTT. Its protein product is CATSRGRGDMNQPQHF.

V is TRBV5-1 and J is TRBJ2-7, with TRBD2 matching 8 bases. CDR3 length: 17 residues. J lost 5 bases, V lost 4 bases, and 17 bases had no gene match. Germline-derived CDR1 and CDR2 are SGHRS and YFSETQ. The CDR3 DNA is TGCGCCAGCAGCCCTGGCGGGGGGCTCGAGTTACTCGACGAGCAGTACTTC. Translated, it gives CASSPGGGLELLDEQYF.

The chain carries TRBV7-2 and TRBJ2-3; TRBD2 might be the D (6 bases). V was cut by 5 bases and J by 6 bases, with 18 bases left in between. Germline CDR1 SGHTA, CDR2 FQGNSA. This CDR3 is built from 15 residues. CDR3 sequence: CASSTQSGRGDTQYF. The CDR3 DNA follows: TGTGCCAGCAGCACACAAAGCGGGCGCGGGGATACGCAGTATTTT.

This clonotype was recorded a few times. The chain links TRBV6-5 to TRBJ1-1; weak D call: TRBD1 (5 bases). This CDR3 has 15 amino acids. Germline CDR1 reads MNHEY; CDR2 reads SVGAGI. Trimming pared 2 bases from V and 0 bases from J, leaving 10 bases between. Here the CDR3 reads CASSYRGTMNTEAFF. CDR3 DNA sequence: TGTGCCAGCAGTTACCGGGGGACCATGAACACTGAAGCTTTCTTT.

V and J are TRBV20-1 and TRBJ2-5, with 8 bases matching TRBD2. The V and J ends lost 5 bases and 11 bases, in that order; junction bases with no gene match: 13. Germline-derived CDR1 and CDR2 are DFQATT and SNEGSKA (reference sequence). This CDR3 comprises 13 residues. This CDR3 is CSARRAGVREQYF. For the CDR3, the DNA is TGCAGTGCTCGACGAGCGGGAGTACGAGAGCAGTACTTC.

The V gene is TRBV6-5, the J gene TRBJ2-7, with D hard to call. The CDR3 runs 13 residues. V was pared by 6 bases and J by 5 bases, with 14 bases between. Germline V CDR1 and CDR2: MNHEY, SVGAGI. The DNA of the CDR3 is TGTGCCAGCAGGCCCCTGGACCAGGACGAGCAGTACTTC. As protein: CASRPLDQDEQYF.

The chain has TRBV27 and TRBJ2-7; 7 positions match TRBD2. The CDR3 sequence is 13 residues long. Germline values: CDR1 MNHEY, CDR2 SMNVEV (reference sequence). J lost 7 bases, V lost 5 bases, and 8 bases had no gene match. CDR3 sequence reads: CASSMGLGREQYF. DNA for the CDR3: TGTGCCAGCAGTATGGGCCTCGGGAGGGAGCAGTACTTC.

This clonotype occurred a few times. CDR3 in amino acids: CASTTLGAAKNIQYF. The CDR3 DNA reads TGTGCCAGCACCACCCTAGGGGCCGCCAAAAACATTCAGTACTTC. The chain carries TRBV27 and TRBJ2-4; tentative D call: TRBD1 (5 bases). CDR1 and CDR2 from the germline V gene are MNHEY and SMNVEV (reference sequence). V lost 7 bases, J lost 1 base, and 14 bases lay in between. The CDR3 has 15 residues.

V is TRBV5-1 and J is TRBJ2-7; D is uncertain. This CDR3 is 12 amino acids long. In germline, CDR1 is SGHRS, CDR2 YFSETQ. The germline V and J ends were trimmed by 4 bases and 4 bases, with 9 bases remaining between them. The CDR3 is CASSGDWYEQYF. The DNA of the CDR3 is TGCGCCAGCAGCGGAGATTGGTACGAGCAGTACTTC.

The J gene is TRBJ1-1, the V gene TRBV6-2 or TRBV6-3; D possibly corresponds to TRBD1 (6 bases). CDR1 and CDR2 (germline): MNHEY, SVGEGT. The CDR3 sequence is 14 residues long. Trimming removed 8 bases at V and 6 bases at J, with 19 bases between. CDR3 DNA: TGTGCCAGCGGCTACAGGGAGGGTGCCGCTGAAGCTTTCTTT. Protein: CASGYREGAAEAFF.